The sequence of this TCR beta chain was determined in a study of cytomegalovirus exposure and HLA in healthy donors. Points from the study as a whole: Association with HLA alleles at 0.05 false discovery rate was found for 17,000 or so TCR beta sequences in a later analysis. Productive rates of about 87% or about 30% were seen for most TCR beta V segments in an earlier analysis. The authors listed around 150 TCR beta chains as cytomegalovirus-associated.

All donors participated as healthy donors of bone marrow. This CDR3 region has 11 residues. V lost 3 bases and J 3 bases, leaving 4 bases between the germline ends. Germline CDR1 reads SGDLS; CDR2 reads YYNGEE. Worth noting for this clone: Antigen unknown.

The PCR used 60 Vbeta and 13 Jbeta primers. The assay was immunoSEQ multiplex PCR, and TCRdb's table has in-frame clones only and misses some. The sample shows under 150,000 clones, over 80% of them seen only once. What was sequenced was PBMCs. This TCR derives from a boy aged 5-17 years in good health and CMV-seronegative. The genes are TRBV9 and TRBJ2-7; D unclear. CDR3: CASSALYEQYF. CDR3 in DNA: TGTGCCAGCAGCGCCCTCTACGAGCAGTACTTC.